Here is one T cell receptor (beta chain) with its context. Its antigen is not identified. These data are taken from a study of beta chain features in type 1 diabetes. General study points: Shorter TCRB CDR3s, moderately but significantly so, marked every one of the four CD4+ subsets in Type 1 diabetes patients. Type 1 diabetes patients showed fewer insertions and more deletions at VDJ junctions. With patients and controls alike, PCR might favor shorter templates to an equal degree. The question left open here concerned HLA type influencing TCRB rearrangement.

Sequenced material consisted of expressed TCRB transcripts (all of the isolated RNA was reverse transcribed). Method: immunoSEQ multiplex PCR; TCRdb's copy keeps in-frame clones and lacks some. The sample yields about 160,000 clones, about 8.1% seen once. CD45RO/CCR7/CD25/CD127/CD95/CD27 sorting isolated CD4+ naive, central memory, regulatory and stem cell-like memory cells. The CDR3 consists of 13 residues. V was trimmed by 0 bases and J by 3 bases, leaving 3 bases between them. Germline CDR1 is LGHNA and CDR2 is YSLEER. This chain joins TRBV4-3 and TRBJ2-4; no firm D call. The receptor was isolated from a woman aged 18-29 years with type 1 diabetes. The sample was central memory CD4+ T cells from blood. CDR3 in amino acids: CASSQDSKNIQYF. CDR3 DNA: TGCGCCAGCAGCCAAGACAGCAAAAACATTCAGTACTTC.